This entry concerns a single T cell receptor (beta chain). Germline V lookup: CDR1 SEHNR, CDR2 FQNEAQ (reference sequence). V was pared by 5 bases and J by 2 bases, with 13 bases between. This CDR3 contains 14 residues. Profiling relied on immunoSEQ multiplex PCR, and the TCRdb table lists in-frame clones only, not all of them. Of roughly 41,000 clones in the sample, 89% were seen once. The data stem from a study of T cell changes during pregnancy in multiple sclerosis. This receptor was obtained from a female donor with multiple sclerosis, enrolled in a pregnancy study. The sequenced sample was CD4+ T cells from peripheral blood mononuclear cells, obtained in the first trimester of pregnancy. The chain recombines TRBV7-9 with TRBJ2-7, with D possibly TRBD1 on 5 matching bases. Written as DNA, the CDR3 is TGTGCCAGCAGCCCCACAGGAACTGCCTACGAGCAGTACTTC. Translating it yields CASSPTGTAYEQYF.